This T cell receptor (beta chain) comes out of a study of control samples from healthy donors and cancer patients. V was shortened by 1 base and J by 6 bases, with 7 bases between the two germline ends. Per the germline V gene, CDR1 is LNHDA and CDR2 is SQIVND (reference sequence). This CDR3 is built from 14 residues. Data came from immunoSEQ multiplex PCR; TCRdb stores just in-frame clones and leaves some out. The data contain over 100,000 clones, 92% of them singletons. What was sequenced was blood. V gene TRBV19 combines with J gene TRBJ1-6; no reliable D call. The TCR sequence derives from a man younger than 35 in good health. The CDR3, as DNA: TGTGCCAGTAGTATAGGCAGGACTAATTCACCCCTCCACTTT. This sequence encodes CASSIGRTNSPLHF.